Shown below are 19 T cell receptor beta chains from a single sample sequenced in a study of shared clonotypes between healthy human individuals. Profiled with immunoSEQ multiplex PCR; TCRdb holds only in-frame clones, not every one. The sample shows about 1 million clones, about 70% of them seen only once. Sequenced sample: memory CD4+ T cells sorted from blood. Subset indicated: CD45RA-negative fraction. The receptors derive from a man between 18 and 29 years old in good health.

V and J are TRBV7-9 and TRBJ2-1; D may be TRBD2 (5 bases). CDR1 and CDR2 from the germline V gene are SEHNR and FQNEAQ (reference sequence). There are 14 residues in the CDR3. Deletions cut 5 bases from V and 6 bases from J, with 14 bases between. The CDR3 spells CASSEPRGSNEQFF. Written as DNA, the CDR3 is TGTGCCAGCAGCGAACCAAGAGGGAGCAATGAGCAGTTCTTC.

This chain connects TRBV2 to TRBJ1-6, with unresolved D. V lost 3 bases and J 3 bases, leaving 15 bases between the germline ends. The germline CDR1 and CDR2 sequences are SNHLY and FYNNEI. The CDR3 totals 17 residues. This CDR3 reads CASSDYLFSNYNSPLHF. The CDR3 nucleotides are TGTGCCAGCAGTGATTATCTGTTCTCAAACTATAATTCACCCCTCCACTTT.

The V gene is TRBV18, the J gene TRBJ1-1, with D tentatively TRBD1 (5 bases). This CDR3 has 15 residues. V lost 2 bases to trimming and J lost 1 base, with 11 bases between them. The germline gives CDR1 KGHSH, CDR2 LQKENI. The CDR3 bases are TGTGCCAGCTCACCAAGTGTTCAGGGGAACACTGAAGCTTTCTTT. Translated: CASSPSVQGNTEAFF.

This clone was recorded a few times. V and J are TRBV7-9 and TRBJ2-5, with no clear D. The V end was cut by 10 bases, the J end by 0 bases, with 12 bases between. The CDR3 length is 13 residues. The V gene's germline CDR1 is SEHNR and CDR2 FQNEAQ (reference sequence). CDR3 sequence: CATTEGNQETQYF. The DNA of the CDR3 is TGTGCCACAACGGAAGGGAACCAAGAGACCCAGTACTTC.

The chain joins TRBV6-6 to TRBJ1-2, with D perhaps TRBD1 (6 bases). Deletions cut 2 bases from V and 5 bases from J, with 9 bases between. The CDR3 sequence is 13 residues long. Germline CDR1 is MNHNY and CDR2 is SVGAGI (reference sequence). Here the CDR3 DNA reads TGTGCCAGCAGTTACGACGGACAGTATGGCTACACCTTC. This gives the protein CASSYDGQYGYTF.

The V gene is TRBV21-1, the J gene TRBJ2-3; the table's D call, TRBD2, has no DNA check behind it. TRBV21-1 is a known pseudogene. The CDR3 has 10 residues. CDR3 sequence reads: CANIRDSKYF. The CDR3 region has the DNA TGTGCCAACATCCGGGACTCGAAGTATTTT.

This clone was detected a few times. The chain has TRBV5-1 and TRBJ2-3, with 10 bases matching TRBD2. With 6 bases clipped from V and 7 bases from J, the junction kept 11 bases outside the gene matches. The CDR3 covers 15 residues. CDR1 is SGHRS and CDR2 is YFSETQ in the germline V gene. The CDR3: CASNGGTSGIHTQYF. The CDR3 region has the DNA TGCGCCAGCAATGGTGGAACTAGCGGGATCCATACGCAGTATTTT. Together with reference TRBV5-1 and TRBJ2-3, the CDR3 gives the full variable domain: KAGVTQTPRYLIKTRGQQVTLSCSPISGHRSVSWYQQTPGQGLQFLFEYFSETQRNKGNFPGRFSGRQFSNSRSEMNVSTLELGDSALYLCASNGGTSGIHTQYFGPGTRLTVL.

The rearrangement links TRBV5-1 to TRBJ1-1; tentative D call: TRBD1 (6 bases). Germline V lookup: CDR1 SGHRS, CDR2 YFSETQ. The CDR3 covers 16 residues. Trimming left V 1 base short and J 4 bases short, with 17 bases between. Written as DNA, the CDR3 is TGCGCCAGCAGCTTGCTCGGGGGGCTTGGGTCCACTGAAGCTTTCTTT. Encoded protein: CASSLLGGLGSTEAFF.

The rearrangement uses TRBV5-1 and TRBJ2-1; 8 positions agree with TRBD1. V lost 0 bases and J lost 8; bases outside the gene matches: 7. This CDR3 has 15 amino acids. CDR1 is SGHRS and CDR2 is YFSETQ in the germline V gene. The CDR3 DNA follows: TGCGCCAGCAGCTTGGGGACAGGGAATTTAGATGAGCAGTTCTTC. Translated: CASSLGTGNLDEQFF.

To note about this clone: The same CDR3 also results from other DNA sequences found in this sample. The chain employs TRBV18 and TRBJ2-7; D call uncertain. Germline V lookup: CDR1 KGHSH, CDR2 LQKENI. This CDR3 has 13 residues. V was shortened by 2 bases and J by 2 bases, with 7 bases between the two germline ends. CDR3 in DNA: TGTGCCAGCTCACCAGGGCCCCCCTACGAGCAGTACTTC. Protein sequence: CASSPGPPYEQYF.

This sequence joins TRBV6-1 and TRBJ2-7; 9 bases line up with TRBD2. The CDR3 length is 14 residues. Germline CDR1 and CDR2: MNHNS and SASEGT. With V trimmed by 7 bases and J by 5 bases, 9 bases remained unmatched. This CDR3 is CASTAPGLANEQYF. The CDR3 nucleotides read TGTGCCAGCACCGCGCCCGGACTAGCGAACGAGCAGTACTTC.

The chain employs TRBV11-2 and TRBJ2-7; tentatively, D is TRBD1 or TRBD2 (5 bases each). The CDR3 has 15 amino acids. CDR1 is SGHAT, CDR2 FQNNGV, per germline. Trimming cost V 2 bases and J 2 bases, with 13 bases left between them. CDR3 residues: CASSLTEGSAYEQYF. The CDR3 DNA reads TGTGCCAGCAGCTTAACCGAGGGGTCAGCCTACGAGCAGTACTTC.

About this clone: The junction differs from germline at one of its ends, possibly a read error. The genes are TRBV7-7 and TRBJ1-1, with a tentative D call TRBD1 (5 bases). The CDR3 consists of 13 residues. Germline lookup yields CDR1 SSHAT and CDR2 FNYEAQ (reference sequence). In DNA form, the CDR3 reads TGTGCTAGCAGCCGGGACCTTGGGACTGAAGCTTTCTTT. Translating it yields CASSRDLGTEAFF.

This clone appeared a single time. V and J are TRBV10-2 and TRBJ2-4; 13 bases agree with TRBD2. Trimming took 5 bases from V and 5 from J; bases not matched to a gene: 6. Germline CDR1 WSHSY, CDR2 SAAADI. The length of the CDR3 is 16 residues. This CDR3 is CASSSGLAGAENIQYF. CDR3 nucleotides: TGCGCCAGCAGTTCTGGACTAGCGGGGGCCGAAAACATTCAGTACTTC.

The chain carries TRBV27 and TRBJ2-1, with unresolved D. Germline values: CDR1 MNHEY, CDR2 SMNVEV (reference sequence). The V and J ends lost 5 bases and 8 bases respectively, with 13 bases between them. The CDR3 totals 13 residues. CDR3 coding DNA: TGTGCCAGCAGTCGGGTTTTATGGGATGAGCAGTTCTTC. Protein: CASSRVLWDEQFF.

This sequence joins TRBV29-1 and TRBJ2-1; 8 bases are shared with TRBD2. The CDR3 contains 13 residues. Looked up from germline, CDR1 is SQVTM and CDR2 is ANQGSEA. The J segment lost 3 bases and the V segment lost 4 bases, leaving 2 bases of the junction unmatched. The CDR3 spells CSVALAGYNEQFF. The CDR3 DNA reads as TGCAGCGTTGCTCTAGCGGGCTACAATGAGCAGTTCTTC.

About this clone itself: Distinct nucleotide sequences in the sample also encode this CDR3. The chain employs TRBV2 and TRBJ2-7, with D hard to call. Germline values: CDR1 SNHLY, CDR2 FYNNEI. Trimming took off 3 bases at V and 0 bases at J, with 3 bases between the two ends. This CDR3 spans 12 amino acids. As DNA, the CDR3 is TGTGCCAGCAGTGAGAGCTCCTACGAGCAGTACTTC. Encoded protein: CASSESSYEQYF. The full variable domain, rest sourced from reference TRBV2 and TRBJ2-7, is EPEVTQTPSHQVTQMGQEVILRCVPISNHLYFYWYRQILGQKVEFLVSFYNNEISEKSEIFDDQFSVERPDGSNFTLKIRSTKLEDSAMYFCASSESSYEQYFGPGTRLTVT.

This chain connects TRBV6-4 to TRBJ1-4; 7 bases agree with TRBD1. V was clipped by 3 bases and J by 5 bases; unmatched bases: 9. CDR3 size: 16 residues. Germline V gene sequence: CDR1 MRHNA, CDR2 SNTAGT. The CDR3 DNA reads TGTGCCAGCAGTGAGCCCGGACAGGTAAGCAATGAAAAACTGTTTTTT. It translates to CASSEPGQVSNEKLFF.

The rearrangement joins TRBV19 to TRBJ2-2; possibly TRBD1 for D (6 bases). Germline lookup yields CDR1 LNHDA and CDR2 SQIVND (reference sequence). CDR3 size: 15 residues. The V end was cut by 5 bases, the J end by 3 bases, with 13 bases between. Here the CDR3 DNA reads TGTGCCAGTAGTGTACAGGGCCCGGACACCGGGGAGCTGTTTTTT. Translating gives CASSVQGPDTGELFF.